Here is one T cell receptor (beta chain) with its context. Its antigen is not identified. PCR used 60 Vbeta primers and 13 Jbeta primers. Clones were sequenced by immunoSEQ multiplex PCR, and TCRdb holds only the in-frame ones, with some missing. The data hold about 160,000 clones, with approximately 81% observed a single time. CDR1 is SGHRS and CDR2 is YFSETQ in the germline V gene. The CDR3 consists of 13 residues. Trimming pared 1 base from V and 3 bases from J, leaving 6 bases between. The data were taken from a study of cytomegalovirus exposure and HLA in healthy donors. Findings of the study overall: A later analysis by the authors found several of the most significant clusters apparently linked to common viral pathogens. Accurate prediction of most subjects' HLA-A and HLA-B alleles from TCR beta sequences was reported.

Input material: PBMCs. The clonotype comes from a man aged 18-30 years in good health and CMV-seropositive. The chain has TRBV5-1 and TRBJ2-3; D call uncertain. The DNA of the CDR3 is TGCGCCAGCAGCTTGCCCGGGACAGATACGCAGTATTTT. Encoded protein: CASSLPGTDTQYF.